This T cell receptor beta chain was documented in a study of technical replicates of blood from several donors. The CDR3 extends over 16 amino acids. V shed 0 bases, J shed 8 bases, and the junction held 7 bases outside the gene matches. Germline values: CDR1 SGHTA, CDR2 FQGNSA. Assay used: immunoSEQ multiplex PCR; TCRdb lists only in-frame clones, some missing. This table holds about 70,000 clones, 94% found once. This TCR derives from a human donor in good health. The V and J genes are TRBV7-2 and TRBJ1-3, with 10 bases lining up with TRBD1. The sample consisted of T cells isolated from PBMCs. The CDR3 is CASSLALGQGLYTIYF. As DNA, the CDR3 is TGTGCCAGCAGCTTAGCATTGGGACAGGGGTTATACACCATATATTTT.